These 20 T cell receptor beta chains came from one sample sequenced in a study of human T cells and chemical hapten exposure. Individual cDNA molecules (in the library) carried attached unique molecular identifiers. MiXCR was run by TCRdb on the reads, yielding one entry per CDR3 protein. The sample has around 120,000 distinct CDR3 sequences; approximately 9% are singletons. The starting material, unfractionated whole blood, was used for total RNA extraction. Specimen: whole blood. The receptors derive from a human donor in good health. Some clones in this sample may be carry-over from other donors' samples.

The rearrangement links TRBV5-5 to TRBJ2-3; no firm D call. Trimming took 4 bases from V and 1 from J, leaving 4 bases between them. The CDR3 contains 12 residues. The germline V gene has CDR1 SGHKS and CDR2 YYEKEE (reference sequence). Here the CDR3 reads CASSGRTDTQYF. CDR3 DNA sequence: TGTGCCAGCAGCGGGCGCACAGATACGCAGTATTTT.

The table lists this clonotype with many counts. The V call is TRBV12-3 or TRBV12-4, the J call TRBJ1-6; unclear D gene. CDR3 length: 12 amino acids. The V end was cut by 0 bases, the J end by 13 bases, with 7 bases between. CDR3 protein: CASSLAPTPLHF. CDR3 sequence (DNA): TGTGCCAGCAGTTTAGCCCCGACCCCCCTCCACTTT.

This clonotype has just a few counts. The V and J genes are TRBV5-1 and TRBJ2-3; no clear D gene. The CDR3 is 14 residues long. CDR1 is SGHRS, CDR2 YFSETQ, per germline. Trimming took 1 base from V and 0 from J, leaving 6 bases between them. CDR3 protein: CASSLQASTDTQYF. CDR3 DNA: TGCGCCAGCAGCTTGCAGGCTAGCACAGATACGCAGTATTTT.

This clonotype was observed at least ten times. The rearrangement joins TRBV7-6 to TRBJ2-3; possible D gene TRBD1, 5 bases. V was cut by 5 bases and J by 1 base, with 13 bases left in between. Germline V gene sequence: CDR1 SGHVS, CDR2 FNYEAQ. The CDR3 consists of 15 residues. CDR3 sequence reads: CASSPPGLGTDTQYF. The DNA of the CDR3 is TGTGCCAGCAGCCCACCAGGGTTGGGCACAGATACGCAGTATTTT. The whole variable domain, filled in from reference TRBV7-6 and TRBJ2-3, reads GAGVSQSPRYKVTKRGQDVALRCDPISGHVSLYWYRQALGQGPEFLTYFNYEAQQDKSGLPNDRFSAERPEGSISTLTIQRTEQRDSAMYRCASSPPGLGTDTQYFGPGTRLTVL.

The table lists this clonotype with many counts. V is TRBV12-3 or TRBV12-4 and J is TRBJ1-1, with 8 nucleotides matching TRBD1. V lost 7 bases to trimming and J lost 8 bases; unmatched junction nucleotides: 6. The CDR3 is 12 residues long. CDR3 region: CASIRGQGEAFF. CDR3 sequence (DNA): TGTGCCAGCATTAGAGGACAGGGCGAAGCTTTCTTT.

The chain links TRBV6-5 to TRBJ2-7; D tentatively reads TRBD1 or TRBD2 (5 bases each). The ends were cut back, 6 bases at V and 0 bases at J, with 12 bases in the middle. The germline V gene has CDR1 MNHEY and CDR2 SVGAGI. This CDR3 is 14 amino acids long. The CDR3 DNA sequence: TGTGCCAGCAGCCCGGGACGGAACTCCTACGAGCAGTACTTC. Translated: CASSPGRNSYEQYF.

This clonotype was detected only a few times. The V gene is TRBV7-9, the J gene TRBJ1-2; unclear D gene. Germline V lookup: CDR1 SEHNR, CDR2 FQNEAQ (reference sequence). This CDR3 has 15 residues. Trimming stripped 2 bases from V and 0 bases from J, with 10 bases between. The DNA for the CDR3 is TGTGCCAGCAGCTTATCCAGACAAGCTAACTATGGCTACACCTTC. It yields the protein CASSLSRQANYGYTF.

There are many counts of this clonotype. The rearrangement links TRBV18 to TRBJ2-5; no reliable D call. Trimming removed 1 base at V and 1 base at J, with 4 bases between. Germline loops: CDR1 KGHSH, CDR2 LQKENI. This CDR3 is 13 amino acids long. CDR3 nucleotides: TGTGCCAGCTCACCACTTAGCCAAGAGACCCAGTACTTC. This encodes CASSPLSQETQYF.

Only a few counts were recorded for this clonotype. The chain uses TRBV27 and TRBJ2-7; 8 bases are a match to TRBD1. This CDR3 contains 15 residues. The germline V gene encodes CDR1 MNHEY and CDR2 SMNVEV (reference sequence). The junction had 5 bases not matched to a gene; V was cut back by 4 bases and J by 0 bases. The CDR3 nucleotides read TGTGCCAGCAGTTACACAGGGGGTAGCTCCTACGAGCAGTACTTC. Translation gives CASSYTGGSSYEQYF.

There are many counts of this clonotype. The V and J genes are TRBV12-5 and TRBJ2-1; D is perhaps TRBD1 (5 bases). Trimming cost V 6 bases and J 7 bases, with 16 bases left between them. The CDR3 contains 14 residues. The germline CDR1 and CDR2 sequences are LGHNT and FRNRAP. CDR3 bases: TGTGCTAGTGGGTGGGGCGGCGTAATAAATGAGCAGTTCTTC. Amino acids: CASGWGGVINEQFF.

This clonotype was recorded at least ten times. This chain links TRBV6-5 with TRBJ1-2; no reliable D call. CDR1 and CDR2 from the germline V gene are MNHEY and SVGAGI. CDR3 size: 12 residues. The germline V and J ends were trimmed by 7 bases and 4 bases, with 10 bases remaining between them. CDR3 sequence reads: CASTGRRYGYTF. As DNA, the CDR3 is TGTGCCAGCACGGGGAGACGCTATGGCTACACCTTC.

This clonotype has a count of ten or more. The chain couples TRBV5-1 to TRBJ1-2; no reliable D call. Germline V gene sequence: CDR1 SGHRS, CDR2 YFSETQ. The CDR3 runs 14 residues. V lost 0 bases, J lost 10 bases, and 16 bases lay in between. The CDR3 bases are TGCGCCAGCAGCTTGGGTGACGCCGCTGATGACTACACCTTC. Protein sequence: CASSLGDAADDYTF.

This clonotype has a handful of counts. This chain connects TRBV2 to TRBJ2-7, with D possibly being TRBD1 (5 bases). The V and J ends lost 4 bases and 3 bases respectively, with 13 bases between them. The germline V gene has CDR1 SNHLY and CDR2 FYNNEI. This CDR3 has 14 amino acids. The CDR3 DNA reads as TGTGCCAGCAGTGGGAGTTTAGGGGACTACGAGCAGTACTTC. Protein product: CASSGSLGDYEQYF.

A remark on this clonotype: A much larger clone is a single base away; this may be a read error. In this CDR3 the conserved last residue, phenylalanine or tryptophan, is missing, so a read error is likely. The chain carries TRBV6-5 and TRBJ1-1, with a tentative D call TRBD1 (5 bases). In germline, CDR1 is MNHEY, CDR2 SVGAGI. V lost 4 bases, J lost 0 bases, and 9 bases lay in between. The CDR3 has 14 residues. CDR3 region: CASSSSGLNTEAFL. The CDR3 DNA follows: TGTGCCAGCAGTTCCTCAGGGCTGAACACTGAAGCTTTCTTA.

The chain carries TRBV12-3 or TRBV12-4 and TRBJ1-3; D ambiguous. This CDR3 comprises 17 residues. V was trimmed by 7 bases and J by 0 bases, leaving 19 bases between them. CDR3 protein: CASIEMPWADSGNTIYF. DNA of the CDR3: TGTGCCAGCATTGAGATGCCATGGGCAGACTCTGGAAACACCATATATTTT.

At least ten counts were recorded for this clonotype. CDR3 amino acids: CSARVARDRDNSQPQHF. DNA of the CDR3: TGCAGTGCTAGAGTTGCCCGGGACAGGGATAATTCTCAGCCCCAGCATTTT. The chain employs TRBV20-1 and TRBJ1-5; TRBD1 matches at 9 bases. Losses at the gene ends were 1 base for V and 6 bases for J; bases not matched to a gene: 13. Germline-derived CDR1 and CDR2 are DFQATT and SNEGSKA (reference sequence). The CDR3 runs to 17 residues.

The chain uses TRBV29-1 and TRBJ2-5, with 7 bases that match TRBD1. The germline V gene encodes CDR1 SQVTM and CDR2 ANQGSEA. The CDR3 sequence is 14 residues long. V lost 4 bases and J lost 3; bases outside the gene matches: 8. CDR3 sequence: CSVGGQVVKETQYF. The DNA of the CDR3 is TGCAGCGTTGGAGGACAGGTGGTTAAAGAGACCCAGTACTTC.

This clonotype was detected only a few times. The V and J genes are TRBV10-2 and TRBJ1-5; weak D call: TRBD1 (5 bases). The V end was cut by 4 bases, the J end by 0 bases, with 16 bases between. The germline V gene has CDR1 WSHSY and CDR2 SAAADI. The CDR3 covers 17 residues. CDR3 sequence: CASSGHLQATSNQPQHF. The CDR3 DNA follows: TGCGCCAGCAGTGGCCACTTACAGGCAACTAGCAATCAGCCCCAGCATTTT.

This chain links TRBV12-3 or TRBV12-4 with TRBJ1-3; D is ambiguous. V lost 3 bases and J lost 1, with 7 bases in between. The CDR3 contains 14 residues. CDR3 in amino acids: CASSFTQSGNTIYF. CDR3 DNA sequence: TGTGCCAGCAGTTTTACGCAATCTGGAAACACCATATATTTT.

This clonotype has just a few counts. This chain connects TRBV2 to TRBJ1-2; unclear D gene. V was trimmed by 2 bases and J by 4 bases, leaving 11 bases between them. Germline V gene data show CDR1 as SNHLY and CDR2 as FYNNEI. CDR3 length: 14 amino acids. Here the CDR3 reads CASSEFGGGYGYTF. In DNA, the CDR3 is TGTGCCAGCAGTGAATTCGGAGGCGGCTATGGCTACACCTTC.